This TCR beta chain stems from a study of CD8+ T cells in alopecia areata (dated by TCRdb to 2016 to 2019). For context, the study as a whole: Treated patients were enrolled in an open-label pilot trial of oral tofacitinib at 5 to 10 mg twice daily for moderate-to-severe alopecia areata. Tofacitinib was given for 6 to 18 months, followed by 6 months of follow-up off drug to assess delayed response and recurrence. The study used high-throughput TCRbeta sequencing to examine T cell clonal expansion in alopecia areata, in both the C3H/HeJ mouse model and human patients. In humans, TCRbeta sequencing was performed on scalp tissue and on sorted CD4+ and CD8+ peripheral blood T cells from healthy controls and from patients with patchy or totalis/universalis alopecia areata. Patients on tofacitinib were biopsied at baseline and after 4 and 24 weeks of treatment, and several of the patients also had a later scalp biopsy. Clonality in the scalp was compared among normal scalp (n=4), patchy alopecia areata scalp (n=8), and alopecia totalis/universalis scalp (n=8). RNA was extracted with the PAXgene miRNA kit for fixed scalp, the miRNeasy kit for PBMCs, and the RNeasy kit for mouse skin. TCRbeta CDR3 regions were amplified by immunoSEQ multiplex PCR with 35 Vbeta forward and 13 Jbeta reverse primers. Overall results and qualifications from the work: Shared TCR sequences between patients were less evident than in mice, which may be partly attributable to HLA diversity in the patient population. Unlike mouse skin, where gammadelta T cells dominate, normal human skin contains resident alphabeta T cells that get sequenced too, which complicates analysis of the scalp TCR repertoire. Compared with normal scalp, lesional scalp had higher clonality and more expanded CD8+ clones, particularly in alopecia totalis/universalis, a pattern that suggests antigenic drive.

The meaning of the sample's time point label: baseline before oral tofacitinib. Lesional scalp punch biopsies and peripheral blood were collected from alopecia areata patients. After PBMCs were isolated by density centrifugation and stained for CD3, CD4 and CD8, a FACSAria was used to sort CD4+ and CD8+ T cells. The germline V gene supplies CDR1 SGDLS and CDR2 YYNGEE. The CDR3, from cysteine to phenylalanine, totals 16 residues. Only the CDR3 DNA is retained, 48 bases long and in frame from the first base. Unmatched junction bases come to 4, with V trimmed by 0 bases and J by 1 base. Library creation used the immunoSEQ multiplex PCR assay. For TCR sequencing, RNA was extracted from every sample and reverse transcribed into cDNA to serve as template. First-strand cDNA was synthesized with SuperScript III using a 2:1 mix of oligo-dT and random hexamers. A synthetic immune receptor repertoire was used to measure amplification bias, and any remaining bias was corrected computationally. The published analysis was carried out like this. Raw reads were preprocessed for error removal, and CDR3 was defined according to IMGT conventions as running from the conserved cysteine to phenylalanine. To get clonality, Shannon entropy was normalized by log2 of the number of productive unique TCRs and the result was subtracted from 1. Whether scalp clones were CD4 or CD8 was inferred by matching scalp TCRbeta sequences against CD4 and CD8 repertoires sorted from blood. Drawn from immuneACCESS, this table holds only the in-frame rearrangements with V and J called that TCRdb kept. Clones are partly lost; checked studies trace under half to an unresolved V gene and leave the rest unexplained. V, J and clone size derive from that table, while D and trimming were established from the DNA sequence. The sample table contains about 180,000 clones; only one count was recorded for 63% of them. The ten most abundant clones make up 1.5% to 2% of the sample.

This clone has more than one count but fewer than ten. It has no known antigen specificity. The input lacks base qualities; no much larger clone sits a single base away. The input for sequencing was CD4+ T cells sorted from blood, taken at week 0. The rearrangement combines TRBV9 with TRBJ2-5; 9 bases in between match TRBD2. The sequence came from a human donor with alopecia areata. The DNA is TGTGCCAGCAGCGTAGGTGCGGGGGGGGTCCAAGAGACCCAGTACTTC. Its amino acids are CASSVGAGGVQETQYF.